The present T cell receptor beta chain was sequenced within a study of post-analysis software for immune sequencing data. To note about this clonotype: Its antigen is unknown.

Unique molecular identifiers tagged the TCR beta cDNA libraries. Around 500,000 cDNA molecules were recovered from an input of about 0.9 to 10 million T cells. TCRdb itself ran the PCR reads through MiXCR, one entry per CDR3 protein. Of fewer than 600,000 distinct CDR3 sequences in the sample, roughly 45% are singletons; the top ten hold around 10%. Germline V gene lookup returns CDR1 MNHEY and CDR2 SVGAGI. This CDR3 has 16 residues. Study-wide findings and caveats: Relative to controls, patients had about five TRBV segments at higher frequency, with TRBV5-6, TRBV5-1 and TRBV20-1 among these. The authors found that F measure strongly co-clustered same-batch samples. Significantly lower normalized Chao1 diversity was seen in multiple sclerosis patients than in controls.

The TCR comes from a girl between 5 and 17 years old with multiple sclerosis. The sample was blood. The J gene is TRBJ2-5, the V gene TRBV6-5; 11 bases map to TRBD2. Gene TRBJ2-7 matches the end of the DNA better, so the J call may be wrong. CDR3 region: CASSQELAGAPYEQYF. The DNA of the CDR3 is TGTGCCAGCAGCCAAGAACTAGCGGGGGCCCCTTACGAGCAGTACTTC.